This TCR beta chain was obtained from a study of blood T cell repertoires in COVID-19. Study details: Sample material is recorded as cDNA or gDNA derived from T cells, B-cell-depleted T cells, or PBMCs.

The data were produced by immunoSEQ multiplex PCR, yet TCRdb's version contains in-frame clones alone and is incomplete. Among approximately 150,000 clones, roughly 90% were seen once, and the ten largest hold roughly 5.3%. Trimming shortened V by 3 bases and J by 0 bases, and 9 bases separated the two germline ends. The CDR3 extends over 15 amino acids. Germline loops: CDR1 MNHNS, CDR2 SASEGT. The sample was peripheral blood. This chain uses TRBV6-1 with TRBJ2-1; weak D call: TRBD2 (5 bases). The receptor's source is a man between 18 and 29 years old with COVID-19, enrolled during active disease. DNA of the CDR3: TGTGCCAGCAGTGAGGCGGGCCTCTCCTACAATGAGCAGTTCTTC. Residues: CASSEAGLSYNEQFF.